Detailed here is one T cell receptor (beta chain). Produced via immunoSEQ multiplex PCR; TCRdb's table is partial and in-frame only. The sample includes hundreds of thousands of clones, roughly 90% of them seen just once. The V end was cut by 2 bases, the J end by 1 base, with 14 bases between. This CDR3 comprises 16 residues. Germline V gene data show CDR1 as MNHEY and CDR2 as SVGAGI. The sample originates from a study of shared T cell receptors in the human thymus. The sample was also reused in another study, on human thymus T cells. Per that study: Thymic samples were excised during corrective heart operations. Use of V and J genes seemed skewed within the thymic and blood repertoires. Thymic TCR repertoires of unrelated people reportedly overlapped highly.

The clonotype comes from a boy under two years old with a congenital heart defect. Sample: thymocytes. The chain combines TRBV6-5 with TRBJ2-5; D may be TRBD2 (7 bases). CDR3 sequence: CASSYPVGGAQETQYF. CDR3 in DNA: TGTGCCAGCAGTTACCCCGTGGGGGGGGCCCAAGAGACCCAGTACTTC.